The rows below give T cell receptor beta chains drawn from one sample of a study of cytomegalovirus exposure and HLA in healthy donors. The assay was immunoSEQ multiplex PCR, and TCRdb's table has in-frame clones only and misses some. The table shows 95,000 to 100,000 clones, with about 80% occurring only once. The source material was PBMCs. The receptors come from a man aged 35 to 55 in good health and CMV-seronegative. CDR3s include the opening cysteine and the closing phenylalanine or tryptophan. A D gene is named only where the DNA matches it firmly. The size field is filled for only some rows; it gives once, few, many or a size class.

V gene	clone size	D gene	J gene	CDR3 DNA	CDR3 protein
TRBV12-2	.	.	TRBJ2-7	TGTGCAAGTCGCTTACTCCCTAGACAGGATACCCCCTACGAGCAGTACTTC	CASRLLPRQDTPYEQYF
TRBV30	.	TRBD1	TRBJ1-2	TGTGCCTGGGGAGACAGGGATGGCTACACCTTC	CAWGDRDGYTF
TRBV5-1	.	.	TRBJ2-5	TGCGCCAGCAGCTTGGAGGGGGTAGGCGGTGAGACCCAGTACTTC	CASSLEGVGGETQYF
TRBV29-1	.	.	TRBJ2-7	TGCAGCGTTCTTACCTACGACGAGCAGTACTTC	CSVLTYDEQYF
TRBV7-7	.	TRBD2	TRBJ2-2	TGTGCTAGCAGTTCCCTAGCGGGGAACACCGGGGAGCTGTTTTTT	CASSSLAGNTGELFF
TRBV5-1	.	.	TRBJ1-1	TGCGCCAGCAGCTTGGATGGGCCAACGAACACTGAAGCTTTCTTT	CASSLDGPTNTEAFF
TRBV5-1	few	.	TRBJ1-2	TGCGCCAGCAGCTTGGGAGGGGGTGACTATGGCTACACCTTC	CASSLGGGDYGYTF
TRBV15	few	.	TRBJ2-1	TGTGCCACCAGCAGAGAGCTGGGGGGGGCTCTTGAGCAGTTCTTC	CATSRELGGALEQFF
TRBV7-8	medium-sized	TRBD1	TRBJ1-6	TGTGCCAGCAGCACCGACAGGGACCTGAGCTCCTATAATTCACCCCTCCACTTT	CASSTDRDLSSYNSPLHF
TRBV29-1	.	TRBD1	TRBJ1-2	TGCAGCGTCCCCGACAGGGCCAGTGGCTACACCTTC	CSVPDRASGYTF
TRBV12-5	few	TRBD2	TRBJ2-1	TGTGCTAGTGGTGTCGGGACTAGCGGGGACCAGGAGCAGTTCTTC	CASGVGTSGDQEQFF
TRBV9	.	.	TRBJ1-1	TGTGCCAGCAGCGTAGTGTGGGGCATGAACACTGAAGCTTTCTTT	CASSVVWGMNTEAFF
TRBV6-1	.	TRBD1	TRBJ1-5	TGTGCCAGCAGTACAGGACAGGGGGTCAATCAGCCCCAGCATTTT	CASSTGQGVNQPQHF
TRBV7-2	.	TRBD1	TRBJ1-5	TGTGCCAGCAGCTTCGGACAGGGGCGCAATCAGCCCCAGCATTTT	CASSFGQGRNQPQHF
TRBV2	.	TRBD1	TRBJ1-6	TGTGCCAGCAGTGAGGGGGACAGGGGGCCATGGTCACCCCTCCACTTT	CASSEGDRGPWSPLHF
TRBV7-9	.	.	TRBJ1-6	TGTGCCAGCAGCCCCGGATGGAGCTCCTATAATTCACCCCTCCACTTT	CASSPGWSSYNSPLHF